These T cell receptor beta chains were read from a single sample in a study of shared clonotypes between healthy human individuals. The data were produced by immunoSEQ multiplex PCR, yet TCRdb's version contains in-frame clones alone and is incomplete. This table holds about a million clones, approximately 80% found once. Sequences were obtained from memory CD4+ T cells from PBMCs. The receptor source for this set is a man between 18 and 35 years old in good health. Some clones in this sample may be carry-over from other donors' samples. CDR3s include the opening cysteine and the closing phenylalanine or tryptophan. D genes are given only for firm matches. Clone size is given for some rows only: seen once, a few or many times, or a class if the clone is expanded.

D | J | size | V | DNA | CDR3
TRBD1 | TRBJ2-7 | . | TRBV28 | TGTGCCAGCAGTAGAGACAGGGCCTCCTCCGAGCAGTACTTC | CASSRDRASSEQYF
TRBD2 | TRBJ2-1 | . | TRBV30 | TGTGCCTACAAGTTAGCGGGCTCCTACAATGAGCAGTTCTTC | CAYKLAGSYNEQFF
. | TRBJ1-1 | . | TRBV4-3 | TGCGCCAGCAGCCAAGATTTGATAGGGCGGACTGAAGCTTTCTTT | CASSQDLIGRTEAFF
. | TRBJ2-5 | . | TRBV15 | TGTGCCACCGGACTCGCAGAAGAGACCCAGTACTTC | CATGLAEETQYF
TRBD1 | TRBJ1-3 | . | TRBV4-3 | TGCGCCAGCAGCCAGGGTCCACCGGGACAGCTTGGAAACACCATATATTTT | CASSQGPPGQLGNTIYF
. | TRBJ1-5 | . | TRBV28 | TGTGCCAGCAGCCGCTCCTTGGGCCAGGGGACCTACAGCAATCAGCCCCAGCATTTT | CASSRSLGQGTYSNQPQHF
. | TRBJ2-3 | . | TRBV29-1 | TGCAGCGCCCCCGGGAGCAGCACAGATACGCAGTATTTT | CSAPGSSTDTQYF
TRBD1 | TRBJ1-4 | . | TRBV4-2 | TGTGCCAGCAGCCAAGCTCCCGGGACAGGTGAAAAACTGTTTTTT | CASSQAPGTGEKLFF
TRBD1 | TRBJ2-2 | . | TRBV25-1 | TGTGCCAGCAGTAACAACAGGGGGCCAACCGGGGAGCTGTTTTTT | CASSNNRGPTGELFF
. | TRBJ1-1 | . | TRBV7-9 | TGTGCCAGCAGCTTAGGTGCGGTTCGACCTTGGGGAACTGAAGCTTTCTTT | CASSLGAVRPWGTEAFF
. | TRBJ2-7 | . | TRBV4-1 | TGCGCCAGCAGCCAACCGGGACTCCTCTCTCCCCACGAGCAGTACTTC | CASSQPGLLSPHEQYF
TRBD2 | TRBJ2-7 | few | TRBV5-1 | TGCGCCAGCGCTCCAGGCGGGAGGGCCTACGAGCAGTACTTC | CASAPGGRAYEQYF
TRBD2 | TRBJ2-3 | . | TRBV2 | TGTGCCAGCAGTTCCCGGGTCCAGCGGGGGATCACAGATACGCAGTATTTT | CASSSRVQRGITDTQYF
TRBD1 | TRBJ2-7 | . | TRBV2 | TGTGCCAGCAGTAAAGACAGGGTTCTCGAGCAGTACTTC | CASSKDRVLEQYF
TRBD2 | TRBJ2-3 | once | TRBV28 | TGTGCCAGCAGACCCTCTAGCGGGAGCGTAGATACGCAGTATTTT | CASRPSSGSVDTQYF
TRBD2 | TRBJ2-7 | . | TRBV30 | TGTGCCTGGGGGGGGGACCGTACCTACGAGCAGTACTTC | CAWGGDRTYEQYF
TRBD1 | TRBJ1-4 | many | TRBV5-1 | TGCGCCAGCAGCTTGAACACAGGGGGCAGTGAAAAACTGTTTTTT | CASSLNTGGSEKLFF
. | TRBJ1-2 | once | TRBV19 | TGTGCCAGTCTACAGGGTTACTATGGCTACACCTTC | CASLQGYYGYTF
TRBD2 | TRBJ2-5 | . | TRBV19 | TGTGCCAGTAGGGTAGCGGGAGTAGAGACCCAGTACTTC | CASRVAGVETQYF
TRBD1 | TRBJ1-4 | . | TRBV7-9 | TGTGCCAGCAGCCCCCAGACAGGGGTGGGTGAAAAACTGTTTTTT | CASSPQTGVGEKLFF
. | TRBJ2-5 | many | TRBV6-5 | TGTGCCAGCAGTTACGGCCTCGGGGGCCAAGAGACCCAGTACTTC | CASSYGLGGQETQYF
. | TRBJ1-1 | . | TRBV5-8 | TGTGCCAGCAGCCTAGGGACGATCGCCACTGAAGCTTTCTTT | CASSLGTIATEAFF
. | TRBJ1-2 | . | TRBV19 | TGTGCCAGTAGTGGTCGACACCAACATACTAACTATGGCTACACCTTC | CASSGRHQHTNYGYTF
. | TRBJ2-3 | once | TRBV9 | TGTGCCAGCAGCCCTGGGGGAAGGGCAGATACGCAGTATTTT | CASSPGGRADTQYF
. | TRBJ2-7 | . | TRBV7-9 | TGTGCCAGCAGCTTAGCCCCAGTTCCAACCTACGAGCAGTACTTC | CASSLAPVPTYEQYF
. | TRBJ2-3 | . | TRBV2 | TGTGCCAGCAGTGAAGCGCTGGGTCAGTATTTT | CASSEALGQYF
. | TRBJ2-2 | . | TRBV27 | TGTGCCAGCAGTTTGAACGGACCCAACACCGGGGAGCTGTTTTTT | CASSLNGPNTGELFF
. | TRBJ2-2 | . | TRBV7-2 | TGTGCCAGCAGCTTAGAGTCACCTAGTAACACCGGGGAGCTGTTTTTT | CASSLESPSNTGELFF
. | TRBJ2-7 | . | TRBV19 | TGTGCCAGTAGTATAACGGTCTGGTACGAGCAGTACTTC | CASSITVWYEQYF
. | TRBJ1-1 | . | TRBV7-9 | TGTGCCAGCAGCTTACAAATTGAAGCTTTCTTT | CASSLQIEAFF
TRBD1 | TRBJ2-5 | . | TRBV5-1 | TGCGCCAGCAGCTCTGGGACAGGGGGCGCGGAGACCCAGTACTTC | CASSSGTGGAETQYF
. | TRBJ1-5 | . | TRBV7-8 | TGTGCCAGCAGCTGGGACAGCAATCAGCCCCAGCATTTT | CASSWDSNQPQHF
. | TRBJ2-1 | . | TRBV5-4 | TGTGCCAGCAGCTTGGTTAAGGGGGGCAGGGGCTACAATGAGCAGTTCTTC | CASSLVKGGRGYNEQFF
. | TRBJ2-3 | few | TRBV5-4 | TGTGCCAGCAGCTTGGGCGGGAGCACAGATACGCAGTATTTT | CASSLGGSTDTQYF
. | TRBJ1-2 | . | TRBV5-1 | TGCGCCAGCAGCGACGCGGCGGGCAACTATGGCTACACCTTC | CASSDAAGNYGYTF
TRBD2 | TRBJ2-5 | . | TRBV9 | TGTGCCAGCAGCGTGATAGCGGGAGGAGGAGAGACCCAGTACTTC | CASSVIAGGGETQYF
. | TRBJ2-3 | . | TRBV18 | TGTGCCAGCTCACCGAGGACTGGGGGCGGCACAGATACGCAGTATTTT | CASSPRTGGGTDTQYF
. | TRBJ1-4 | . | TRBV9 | TGTGCCAGCAGCCCCCGGTTCCAGCCAAATGAAAAACTGTTTTTT | CASSPRFQPNEKLFF
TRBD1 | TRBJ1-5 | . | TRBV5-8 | TGTGCCAGCAGCCAAATACTCTCGAGTGCAGGGGGCGGTAGTCGGCCCCAGCATTTT | CASSQILSSAGGGSRPQHF
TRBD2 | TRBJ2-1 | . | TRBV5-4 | TGTGCCAGCAGCTTGGAACTAGCGGGAGGGGCAAGCAATGAGCAGTTCTTC | CASSLELAGGASNEQFF
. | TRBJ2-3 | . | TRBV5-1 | TGCGCCAGCAGATCAACAGGGTTTGGCACAGATACGCAGTATTTT | CASRSTGFGTDTQYF
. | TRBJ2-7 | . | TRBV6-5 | TGTGCCAGCAGTTACCAGGCCACCTTCTACGAGCAGTACTTC | CASSYQATFYEQYF
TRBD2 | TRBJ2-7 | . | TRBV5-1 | TGCGCCAGCAGTCCCCGCGGCGGGGGTGGACCCTACGAGCAGTACTTC | CASSPRGGGGPYEQYF
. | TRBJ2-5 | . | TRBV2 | TGTGCCGGCAGTTGGAGTGCAGGGAACCAAGAGACCCAGTACTTC | CAGSWSAGNQETQYF
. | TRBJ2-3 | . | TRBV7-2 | TGTGCCAGCAGCTTAACCCGGGAGAACTCAGATACGCAGTATTTT | CASSLTRENSDTQYF
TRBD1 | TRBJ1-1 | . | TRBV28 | TGTGCCAGCAGCTCGAGGGGGCGCCGGACTGAAGCTTTCTTT | CASSSRGRRTEAFF
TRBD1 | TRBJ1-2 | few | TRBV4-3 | TGCGCCAGCAGCCAAGAGCGGACAGGGCTAGCTGGCTACACCTTC | CASSQERTGLAGYTF
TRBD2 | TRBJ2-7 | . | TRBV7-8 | TGTGCCAGCAACCCCCGGATTGGCGGGAGGGTGAGCGAGCAGTACTTC | CASNPRIGGRVSEQYF
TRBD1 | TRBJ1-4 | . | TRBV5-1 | TGCGCCAGCAGCCCAAATCCAGGGGGAACTAATGAAAAACTGTTTTTT | CASSPNPGGTNEKLFF
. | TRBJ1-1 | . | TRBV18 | TGTGCCAGCTCACCCGCAAAGGGTTACACTGAAGCTTTCTTT | CASSPAKGYTEAFF